These 18 T cell receptor beta chains originate from one sample sequenced in a study of blood T cell repertoires in COVID-19 (TCRdb year 2020). Receptor libraries were prepared by the immunoSEQ multiplex PCR assay. In TCRdb, the immuneACCESS table is reduced to in-frame sequences with V and J assigned. These tables do not hold every clone; where another copy was compared, an unresolved V gene accounts for under half, and the others remain unexplained. Within this sample are just over 250,000 clones, with around nine tenths of them counted one time only. Approximately 9.8% of the sample lies in the top ten. Sequenced sample: peripheral blood. The receptors were sampled from a middle-aged man who had recovered from COVID-19.

The CDR3 sequence is CASSLDVRSSYEQYF. The DNA of the CDR3 is TGTGCCAGCAGCTTGGATGTACGGAGCTCCTACGAGCAGTACTTC. This sequence joins TRBV5-6 and TRBJ2-7; no firm D call. The germline gives CDR1 SGHDT, CDR2 YYEEEE. The CDR3 loop spans 15 amino acids. V was pared by 0 bases and J by 0 bases, with 10 bases between.

The rearrangement links TRBV18 to TRBJ2-1; 7 nucleotides match TRBD2. In germline, CDR1 is KGHSH, CDR2 LQKENI. The CDR3 runs 20 residues. J gave up 0 bases and V 1 base, and 15 bases lay outside the gene matches. The CDR3 reads CASSPRRLAQKRASYNEQFF. Here the CDR3 DNA reads TGTGCCAGCTCACCACGACGACTAGCCCAAAAGAGGGCCTCCTACAATGAGCAGTTCTTC.

This chain connects TRBV5-1 to TRBJ1-2, with 9 bases matching TRBD1. Per germline, CDR1 SGHRS and CDR2 YFSETQ. CDR3 length: 15 amino acids. Trimming removed 3 bases from V and 4 bases from J; junction bases left unmatched: 7. The CDR3 here is CASSSGGQGGYGYTF. CDR3 DNA sequence: TGCGCCAGCAGCTCGGGGGGACAGGGTGGCTATGGCTACACCTTC.

The DNA for the CDR3 is TGTGCCAGCAGTGAGACAGGAACAGATACGCAGTATTTT. Residues: CASSETGTDTQYF. V and J are TRBV25-1 and TRBJ2-3; D might be TRBD1 (6 bases). Germline V lookup: CDR1 MGHDK, CDR2 SYGVNS. Trimming took off 3 bases at V and 3 bases at J, with 7 bases between the two ends. CDR3 length: 13 amino acids.

This chain joins TRBV7-8 and TRBJ1-2; D gene uncertain. Deletions cut 1 base from V and 8 bases from J, with 20 bases between. Germline V lookup: CDR1 SGHVS, CDR2 FQNEAQ. There are 16 residues in the CDR3. CDR3 sequence reads: CASSLEPGSQSRGYTF. The CDR3 DNA reads as TGTGCCAGCAGCTTAGAACCGGGGTCTCAATCTAGGGGCTACACCTTC.

The chain joins TRBV30 to TRBJ1-3; no definite D call. The germline V gene has CDR1 GTSNPN and CDR2 SVGIG (reference sequence). The CDR3 has 14 amino acids. Trimming took off 4 bases at V and 1 base at J, with 11 bases between the two ends. This chain's CDR3 is CAWIAGISGNTIYF. The DNA for the CDR3 is TGTGCCTGGATCGCGGGTATTTCTGGAAACACCATATATTTT.

This clone showed up just a few times. The J gene is TRBJ2-7, the V gene TRBV25-1, with 8 nucleotides matching TRBD1. CDR1 and CDR2 (germline): MGHDK, SYGVNS. The V and J ends lost 6 bases and 5 bases, in that order; junction bases with no gene match: 12. The CDR3 has 15 residues. CDR3 amino acids: CASSHPGGPFNEQYF. As DNA, the CDR3 is TGTGCCAGCAGCCACCCAGGGGGCCCTTTTAACGAGCAGTACTTC.

The rearrangement joins TRBV19 to TRBJ2-3, with 7 bases aligning to TRBD1. From germline, CDR1 is LNHDA and CDR2 SQIVND (reference sequence). CDR3 length equals 18 residues. J gave up 5 bases and V 5 bases, and 19 bases lay outside the gene matches. The CDR3 bases are TGTGCCAGTAGTCACGACAGGGTCCTACAATTCAACAGAGATACGCAGTATTTT. Its protein product is CASSHDRVLQFNRDTQYF.

The chain uses TRBV6-5 and TRBJ1-2, with no clear D. Germline values: CDR1 MNHEY, CDR2 SVGAGI. Trimming removed 7 bases at V and 2 bases at J, with 17 bases between. This CDR3 has 15 amino acids. CDR3 bases: TGTGCCAGCACCAGACGCCAAGACACCAACTATGGCTACACCTTC. Translated, it gives CASTRRQDTNYGYTF.

The CDR3 loop is CASTARGNTEAFF. The CDR3 DNA sequence: TGTGCCAGCACGGCCAGGGGGAACACTGAAGCTTTCTTT. J is TRBJ1-1 and V is TRBV6-6, with D possibly TRBD1 on 6 matching bases. Trimming removed 7 bases at V and 1 base at J, with 10 bases between. The CDR3 runs 13 residues. Germline assignment: CDR1 MNHNY and CDR2 SVGAGI (reference sequence).

This rearrangement joins TRBV6-5 to TRBJ2-7, with a weak D call TRBD2 (5 bases). CDR1 MNHEY and CDR2 SVGAGI come from the germline V gene. Trimming cost V 7 bases and J 4 bases, with 8 bases left between them. This CDR3 region has 11 residues. This CDR3 is CASIGGYEQYF. The DNA of the CDR3 is TGTGCCAGCATCGGAGGATACGAGCAGTACTTC.

J is TRBJ2-1 and V is TRBV7-2; D may be TRBD2 (6 bases). CDR1 is SGHTA, CDR2 FQGNSA, per germline. The CDR3 contains 15 residues. V was clipped by 7 bases and J by 6 bases, with 19 bases between them. Written as DNA, the CDR3 is TGTGCCAGCACCCCGCGCCGCGGGGTAGGCAATGAGCAGTTCTTC. Amino acids: CASTPRRGVGNEQFF.

The rearrangement uses TRBV5-1 and TRBJ2-1; D call uncertain. V was cut by 4 bases and J by 6 bases, with 8 bases left in between. This CDR3 region has 12 residues. Germline CDR1 and CDR2: SGHRS and YFSETQ. The CDR3 bases are TGCGCCAGCAGCCAGAACGTCAATGAGCAGTTCTTC. Amino acids: CASSQNVNEQFF.

This chain links TRBV5-6 with TRBJ2-4; perhaps TRBD2 as D (5 bases). Germline CDR1 is SGHDT and CDR2 is YYEEEE. With 2 bases removed from V and 7 bases from J, the gap between germline ends came to 10 bases. The CDR3 runs to 13 residues. The CDR3 spells CASSFTRLNIQYF. The CDR3 bases are TGTGCCAGCAGCTTTACTAGGCTGAACATTCAGTACTTC. Full variable domain (outside the CDR3, taken from reference TRBV5-6 and TRBJ2-4): DAGVTQSPTHLIKTRGQQVTLRCSPKSGHDTVSWYQQALGQGPQFIFQYYEEEERQRGNFPDRFSGHQFPNYSSELNVNALLLGDSALYLCASSFTRLNIQYFGAGTRLSVL.

The chain joins TRBV7-9 to TRBJ2-7; 7 positions match TRBD2. This CDR3 is built from 13 residues. V lost 4 bases, J lost 1 base, and 1 base stayed unmatched. Germline V CDR1 and CDR2: SEHNR, FQNEAQ (reference sequence). The CDR3 DNA is TGTGCCAGCAGCTGGGGGGGGTCCTACGAGCAGTACTTC. Its translation: CASSWGGSYEQYF.

The J gene is TRBJ2-7, the V gene TRBV7-2; 8 positions match TRBD2. This CDR3 is 16 amino acids long. CDR1 SGHTA and CDR2 FQGNSA come from the germline V gene. Trimming removed 7 bases from V and 7 bases from J; junction bases left unmatched: 18. The CDR3 sequence: CASTLAPGGRIQEQYF. CDR3 in DNA: TGTGCCAGCACCCTCGCGCCGGGGGGGAGGATTCAGGAGCAGTACTTC.

The chain recombines TRBV5-1 with TRBJ2-1; 7 bases line up with TRBD1. V shed 2 bases, J shed 4 bases, and the junction held 9 bases outside the gene matches. CDR1 and CDR2 (germline): SGHRS, YFSETQ. The CDR3 runs to 16 residues. CDR3 protein: CASSLRTGTAYNEQFF. CDR3 nucleotides: TGCGCCAGCAGCTTACGTACCGGGACAGCTTACAATGAGCAGTTCTTC.

This clone was seen more than once but under ten times. Within the sample, other DNA sequences also encode this same CDR3. The rearrangement joins TRBV5-6 to TRBJ1-5, with D possibly TRBD1 on 5 matching bases. Germline V CDR1 and CDR2: SGHDT, YYEEEE. CDR3 size: 14 residues. V dropped 0 bases and J dropped 2 bases, with 6 bases sitting between them. The CDR3 reads CASSLGGGNQPQHF. The CDR3 DNA reads as TGTGCCAGCAGCTTGGGGGGGGGCAATCAGCCCCAGCATTTT.